The 21 T cell receptor beta chains presented below share a single source sample, sequenced in a study of PD-1 blockade in mismatch repair-deficient tumors. The data were produced by immunoSEQ multiplex PCR, yet TCRdb's version contains in-frame clones alone and is incomplete. The table shows 130,000 or so clones, with 70% to 90% occurring only once. Sequenced material: peripheral blood, taken 44 weeks after starting pembrolizumab. These receptor sequences come from an adult with mismatch repair-deficient cancer.

The chain links TRBV9 to TRBJ2-6; no reliable D call. V lost 3 bases, J lost 0 bases, and 4 bases lay in between. CDR1 is SGDLS, CDR2 YYNGEE, per germline. The CDR3 is 14 amino acids. As DNA, the CDR3 is TGTGCCAGCAGCGGGGGCTCTGGGGCCAACGTCCTGACTTTC. It codes for CASSGGSGANVLTF.

The chain uses TRBV27 and TRBJ2-6; no clear D gene. The CDR3 runs to 13 residues. The germline V gene encodes CDR1 MNHEY and CDR2 SMNVEV (reference sequence). V was shortened by 3 bases and J by 3 bases, with 3 bases between the two germline ends. CDR3 in amino acids: CASSFGGANVLTF. The CDR3 coding sequence is TGTGCCAGCAGTTTTGGTGGGGCCAACGTCCTGACTTTC.

J is TRBJ1-1 and V is TRBV4-2; a weak D match, TRBD1 (5 bases). The V gene's germline CDR1 is LGHNA and CDR2 YNFKEQ. Trimming took off 1 base at V and 0 bases at J, with 12 bases between the two ends. The CDR3 has 16 amino acids. Written as DNA, the CDR3 is TGTGCCAGCAGCCAAGTCTTGGGGGGACTGAACACTGAAGCTTTCTTT. Translation gives CASSQVLGGLNTEAFF.

V usage is TRBV7-9 and J usage is TRBJ2-3; TRBD2 matches at 13 bases. The germline gives CDR1 SEHNR, CDR2 FQNEAQ (reference sequence). The V gene end was trimmed by 5 bases and the J gene end by 5 bases; junction bases not matched to a gene: 7. The CDR3 spans 16 residues. As DNA, the CDR3 is TGTGCCAGCAGCCTCGGACTAGCGGGAGAAAGAGATACGCAGTATTTT. Translated: CASSLGLAGERDTQYF.

This chain connects TRBV15 to TRBJ1-5; D might be TRBD1 (5 bases). The CDR3 contains 15 residues. Trimming left V 0 bases short and J 2 bases short, with 8 bases between. CDR1 and CDR2 from the germline V gene are LNHNV and YYDKDF (reference sequence). CDR3 DNA: TGTGCCACCAGCAGAGATTTGGGGGGCAATCAGCCCCAGCATTTT. Translating gives CATSRDLGGNQPQHF.

The chain has TRBV11-3 and TRBJ2-2; TRBD1 matches 8 bases. The ends lost 6 bases at V and 4 bases at J; junction bases unmatched: 7. Per germline, CDR1 SGHNT and CDR2 YENEEA. The CDR3 covers 15 residues. In nucleotides, the CDR3 is TGTGCCAGCAGTCGACAGGACAGGGCCACCGGGGAGCTGTTTTTT. Protein sequence: CASSRQDRATGELFF.

The chain has TRBV5-6 and TRBJ2-2; 9 nucleotides match TRBD1. Germline assignment: CDR1 SGHDT and CDR2 YYEEEE. The CDR3 covers 17 residues. After removal of 1 base from V and 1 base from J, the junction contained 5 bases not matched to a gene. The CDR3 reads CASSLMGQGLNTGELFF. CDR3 bases: TGTGCCAGCAGCTTGATGGGACAGGGTTTGAACACCGGGGAGCTGTTTTTT. Together with reference TRBV5-6 and TRBJ2-2, the CDR3 gives the full variable domain: DAGVTQSPTHLIKTRGQQVTLRCSPKSGHDTVSWYQQALGQGPQFIFQYYEEEERQRGNFPDRFSGHQFPNYSSELNVNALLLGDSALYLCASSLMGQGLNTGELFFGEGSRLTVL.

This clone was detected only once. V and J are TRBV29-1 and TRBJ1-2, with 10 bases matching TRBD1. Germline assignment: CDR1 SQVTM and CDR2 ANQGSEA. CDR3 length equals 14 residues. The trim removed 6 bases at V and 1 base at J, leaving 5 bases unmatched. The CDR3 DNA reads as TGCAGCGTGGCCGGGACAGGGGTTAACTATGGCTACACCTTC. Protein product: CSVAGTGVNYGYTF. Variable domain in full (rest from reference TRBV29-1 and TRBJ1-2): SAVISQKPSRDICQRGTSLTIQCQVDSQVTMMFWYRQQPGQSLTLIATANQGSEATYESGFVIDKFPISRPNLTFSTLTVSNMSPEDSSIYLCSVAGTGVNYGYTFGSGTRLTVV.

In its sample, this clone was seen once. The V call is TRBV25-1, the J call TRBJ1-1; D is ambiguous. Trimming took off 5 bases at V and 0 bases at J, with 4 bases between the two ends. The CDR3 is made up of 12 amino acids. The germline V gene has CDR1 MGHDK and CDR2 SYGVNS. CDR3 in DNA: TGTGCCAGCAGTTTGATGAACACTGAAGCTTTCTTT. It codes for CASSLMNTEAFF.

V gene TRBV27 combines with J gene TRBJ1-2; D not certain. V lost 10 bases and J lost 3, with 9 bases in between. The CDR3 is 11 residues long. CDR1 is MNHEY, CDR2 SMNVEV, per germline (reference sequence). Here the CDR3 reads CATFKDYGYTF. CDR3 coding DNA: TGTGCCACATTTAAGGACTATGGCTACACCTTC.

V is TRBV5-4 and J is TRBJ2-5, with 10 bases that match TRBD1. Trimming cost V 4 bases and J 5 bases; bases outside gene matches: 11. Looked up from germline, CDR1 is SGHNT and CDR2 is YYREEE (reference sequence). The CDR3 length is 16 residues. The CDR3 reads CASSGGRDRGRETQYF. CDR3 nucleotides: TGTGCCAGCAGCGGGGGCCGGGACAGGGGTAGGGAGACCCAGTACTTC.

The J gene is TRBJ2-7, the V gene TRBV4-1, with D possibly called TRBD1 or TRBD2 (5 bases each). Per the germline V gene, CDR1 is MGHRA and CDR2 is YSYEKL. V was trimmed by 0 bases and J by 0 bases, leaving 15 bases between them. This CDR3 spans 17 amino acids. CDR3 protein: CASSQDPPGPFSYEQYF. The DNA for the CDR3 is TGCGCCAGCAGCCAAGATCCGCCGGGGCCCTTCTCCTACGAGCAGTACTTC.

V is TRBV5-1 and J is TRBJ2-5, with TRBD1 matching 8 bases. CDR3 length equals 14 residues. Per germline, CDR1 SGHRS and CDR2 YFSETQ. Trimming took 4 bases from V and 2 from J; bases not matched to a gene: 4. Written as DNA, the CDR3 is TGCGCCAGCAGCACTGGACAGGGTCAAGAGACCCAGTACTTC. Protein: CASSTGQGQETQYF.

The table lists this clone with a count of one. The chain couples TRBV6-5 to TRBJ1-2; possible D gene TRBD1, 6 bases. Germline V gene data show CDR1 as MNHEY and CDR2 as SVGAGI. V was trimmed by 6 bases and J by 0 bases, leaving 14 bases between them. This CDR3 has 15 residues. CDR3 in amino acids: CASSPQGNTNYGYTF. CDR3 nucleotide sequence: TGTGCCAGCAGCCCACAGGGAAATACTAACTATGGCTACACCTTC.

The V and J genes are TRBV30 and TRBJ1-2, with D perhaps matching TRBD1 (6 bases). This CDR3 spans 14 amino acids. Deletions cut 0 bases from V and 8 bases from J, with 16 bases between. Germline V gene lookup returns CDR1 GTSNPN and CDR2 SVGIG (reference sequence). The CDR3 protein is CAWSVGGAGRGYTF. The CDR3 region has the DNA TGTGCCTGGAGTGTCGGGGGGGCTGGTAGAGGCTACACCTTC.

The chain carries TRBV19 and TRBJ2-5; perhaps TRBD1 as D (6 bases). Germline assignment: CDR1 LNHDA and CDR2 SQIVND (reference sequence). Trimming removed 5 bases at V and 4 bases at J, with 14 bases between. This CDR3 spans 14 amino acids. The CDR3 region is CASSPTGWRETQYF. The CDR3 DNA reads TGTGCCAGTAGTCCTACAGGGTGGCGAGAGACCCAGTACTTC.

CDR3 coding DNA: TGCGCCAGCAGCTTGCGCCAGGGGGGAGAGACCCAGTACTTC. This encodes CASSLRQGGETQYF. The V gene is TRBV5-1, the J gene TRBJ2-5; TRBD1 might be the D (7 bases). Deletions cut 1 base from V and 4 bases from J, with 11 bases between. The germline gives CDR1 SGHRS, CDR2 YFSETQ. The CDR3 totals 14 residues.

The chain is built from TRBV25-1 and TRBJ2-7; D perhaps matches TRBD1 (5 bases). Trimming pared 7 bases from V and 3 bases from J, leaving 13 bases between. Germline V gene data show CDR1 as MGHDK and CDR2 as SYGVNS. The CDR3 runs to 13 residues. The CDR3 sequence: CASTPGLVYEQYF. CDR3 nucleotide sequence: TGTGCCAGCACCCCAGGGTTGGTCTACGAGCAGTACTTC.

The CDR3 DNA sequence: TGTGCCAGCAGCCGGGATTACAATGAGCAGTTCTTC. It encodes CASSRDYNEQFF. J is TRBJ2-1 and V is TRBV4-2; no reliable D call. V lost 4 bases, J lost 4 bases, and 5 bases lay in between. The CDR3 runs 12 residues. Germline lookup yields CDR1 LGHNA and CDR2 YNFKEQ.

Here the CDR3 reads CASSVWGGDSGTDTQYF. CDR3 DNA: TGTGCCAGCAGCGTATGGGGGGGGGATTCTGGCACAGATACGCAGTATTTT. This sequence joins TRBV9 and TRBJ2-3; TRBD2 aligns across 7 bases. CDR1 is SGDLS and CDR2 is YYNGEE in the germline V gene. Trimming took 1 base from V and 1 from J; bases not matched to a gene: 9. The length of the CDR3 is 17 residues. Full variable domain (remainder filled in from reference TRBV9 and TRBJ2-3): DSGVTQTPKHLITATGQRVTLRCSPRSGDLSVYWYQQSLDQGLQFLIQYYNGEERAKGNILERFSAQQFPDLHSELNLSSLELGDSALYFCASSVWGGDSGTDTQYFGPGTRLTVL.

J is TRBJ2-3 and V is TRBV2; D is uncertain. Trimming took 6 bases from V and 5 from J, leaving 15 bases between them. Germline CDR1 reads SNHLY; CDR2 reads FYNNEI. The CDR3 has 14 residues. The CDR3 region is CASRQLADRDTQYF. CDR3 bases: TGTGCCAGCAGACAACTGGCAGATAGAGATACGCAGTATTTT.